This T cell receptor beta chain was retrieved from a study of OX40 agonist ivuxolimab in advanced cancers. The table came from immunoSEQ multiplex PCR; TCRdb's copy has only in-frame clones and leaves some out. In the table there are 20,000 to 25,000 clones, roughly three quarters of which are singletons. General study findings and limits: Individuals who were partial responders at 0.1-3.0 mg/kg had clonal expansion that ranked among the lowest.

The CDR3 sequence is 15 residues long. Germline lookup yields CDR1 MNHNS and CDR2 SASEGT. The trim removed 5 bases at V and 6 bases at J, leaving 6 bases unmatched. This clone was seen a few times. Its specificity is not known. The rearrangement joins TRBV6-1 to TRBJ2-5; 13 bases are shared with TRBD2. The clonotype was recovered from an adult with an advanced solid tumor such as melanoma, head and neck, liver or kidney cancer. Sequencing used CD4+ or CD8+ T cells sorted from blood, obtained in a trial of the OX40 agonist ivuxolimab. The chain's CDR3 is CASSTGTSGAKTQYF. DNA of the CDR3: TGTGCCAGCAGTACCGGGACTAGCGGGGCGAAGACCCAGTACTTC.